A selection of T cell receptor beta chains follows, all from one sample in a study of cytomegalovirus exposure and HLA in healthy donors. Produced via immunoSEQ multiplex PCR; TCRdb's table is partial and in-frame only. Its clone listing holds roughly 27,000 clones. The sequenced sample consisted of PBMCs. The source of these receptors is a man younger than 45 in good health and CMV-seronegative. Both conserved end residues are part of each CDR3. The D gene is left open where the match is weak.

d_call j_call v_call cdr3_aa cdr3_nt
. TRBJ2-5 TRBV15 CATSRERGPQETQYF TGTGCCACCAGCAGAGAGCGGGGGCCCCAAGAGACCCAGTACTTC
. TRBJ2-4 TRBV28 CASSLSSWYLNIQYF TGTGCCAGCAGTTTATCTAGTTGGTACCTAAACATTCAGTACTTC
. TRBJ2-5 TRBV4-2 CASSQLQGSAETQYF TGTGCCAGCAGCCAATTACAGGGTTCGGCAGAGACCCAGTACTTC
TRBD1 TRBJ1-1 TRBV7-8 CASSSDRVEAFF TGTGCCAGCAGCTCGGACAGGGTCGAAGCTTTCTTT
. TRBJ1-3 TRBV18 CASSPGAANTIYF TGTGCCAGCTCACCAGGGGCAGCAAACACCATATATTTT
TRBD1 TRBJ2-7 TRBV29-1 CSVGQGRAYEQYF TGCAGCGTGGGACAGGGGAGAGCCTACGAGCAGTACTTC
. TRBJ2-7 TRBV11-2 CASSSRWQAEYEQYF TGTGCCAGCAGCTCCCGGTGGCAGGCCGAATACGAGCAGTACTTC
. TRBJ2-3 TRBV28 CASSLRGNTDTQYF TGTGCCAGCAGTTTAAGGGGAAATACAGATACGCAGTATTTT
. TRBJ2-7 TRBV5-4 CASSLAPAYEQYF TGTGCCAGCAGCCTAGCGCCAGCCTACGAGCAGTACTTC
TRBD1 TRBJ1-5 TRBV5-1 CASSLGQGGNQPQHF TGCGCCAGCAGCTTAGGACAGGGCGGAAATCAGCCCCAGCATTTT
TRBD2 TRBJ2-3 TRBV25-1 CASSPGTSGRTDTQYF TGTGCCAGCAGTCCCGGGACTAGCGGGAGGACAGATACGCAGTATTTT
. TRBJ2-7 TRBV19 CASSKGQIFYEQYF TGTGCCAGTAGTAAAGGACAGATTTTCTACGAGCAGTACTTC
TRBD1 TRBJ2-7 TRBV27 CASSRNRGASSYEQYF TGTGCCAGCAGTAGGAACAGGGGCGCAAGCTCCTACGAGCAGTACTTC
TRBD2 TRBJ2-1 TRBV4-3 CASSQVGTSGVEQFF TGCGCCAGCAGCCAAGTGGGGACTAGTGGGGTTGAGCAGTTCTTC
. TRBJ2-7 TRBV11-1 CASSLAYRPTSSGSYEQYF TGTGCCAGCAGCTTAGCGTACAGGCCGACTAGTTCGGGCTCCTACGAGCAGTACTTC
TRBD1 TRBJ1-5 TRBV4-2 CASSQGGGREGQPQHF TGTGCCAGCAGCCAAGGAGGGGGCAGGGAAGGGCAGCCCCAGCATTTT
TRBD2 TRBJ2-5 TRBV7-2 CASSSPRGTSTTPGTQYF TGTGCCAGCAGCTCACCGCGGGGGACCAGCACAACACCGGGGACCCAGTACTTC
. TRBJ2-3 TRBV30 CAWSLASDTQYF TGTGCCTGGAGTCTAGCATCAGATACGCAGTATTTT
TRBD2 TRBJ2-2 TRBV7-8 CASSLDAGGLTGELFF TGTGCCAGCAGCTTAGATGCGGGGGGGTTAACCGGGGAGCTGTTTTTT
TRBD2 TRBJ2-5 TRBV25-1 CASSVAGTQETQYF TGTGCCAGCAGTGTAGCGGGGACTCAAGAGACCCAGTACTTC
TRBD2 TRBJ2-7 TRBV27 CASSGGSFRSSYEQYF TGTGCCAGCAGTGGCGGGAGCTTCAGGAGCTCCTACGAGCAGTACTTC
. TRBJ2-7 TRBV6-5 CASSYSLRGSYEQYF TGTGCCAGCAGTTACTCCTTGAGGGGGTCCTACGAGCAGTACTTC